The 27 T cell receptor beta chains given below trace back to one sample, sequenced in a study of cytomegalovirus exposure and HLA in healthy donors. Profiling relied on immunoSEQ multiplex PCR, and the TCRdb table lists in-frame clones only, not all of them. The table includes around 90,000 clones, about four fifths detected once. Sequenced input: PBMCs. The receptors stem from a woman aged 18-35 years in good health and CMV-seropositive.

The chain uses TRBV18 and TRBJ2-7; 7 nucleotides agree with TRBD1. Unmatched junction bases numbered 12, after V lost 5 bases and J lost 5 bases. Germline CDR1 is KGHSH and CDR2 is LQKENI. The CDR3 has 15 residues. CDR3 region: CASSFFDRVVHEQYF. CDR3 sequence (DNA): TGTGCCAGCTCATTTTTTGACAGGGTTGTTCACGAGCAGTACTTC.

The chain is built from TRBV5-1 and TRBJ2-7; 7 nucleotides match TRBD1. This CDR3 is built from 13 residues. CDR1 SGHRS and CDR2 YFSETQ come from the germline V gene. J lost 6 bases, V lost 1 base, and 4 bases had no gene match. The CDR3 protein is CASSLSAGGEQYF. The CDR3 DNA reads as TGCGCCAGCAGCTTGTCGGCAGGGGGCGAGCAGTACTTC.

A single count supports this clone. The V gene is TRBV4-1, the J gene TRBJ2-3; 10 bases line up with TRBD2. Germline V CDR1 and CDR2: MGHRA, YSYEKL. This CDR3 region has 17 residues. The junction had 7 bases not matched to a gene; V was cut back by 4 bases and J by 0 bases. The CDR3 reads CASSRLLAGFSTDTQYF. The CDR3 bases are TGCGCCAGCAGCCGACTACTAGCGGGGTTTAGCACAGATACGCAGTATTTT.

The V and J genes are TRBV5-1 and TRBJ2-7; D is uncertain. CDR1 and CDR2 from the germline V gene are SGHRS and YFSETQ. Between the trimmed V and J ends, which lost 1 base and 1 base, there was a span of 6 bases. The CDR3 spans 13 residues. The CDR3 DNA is TGCGCCAGCAGCTTGATCGGGTCCTACGAGCAGTACTTC. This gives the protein CASSLIGSYEQYF.

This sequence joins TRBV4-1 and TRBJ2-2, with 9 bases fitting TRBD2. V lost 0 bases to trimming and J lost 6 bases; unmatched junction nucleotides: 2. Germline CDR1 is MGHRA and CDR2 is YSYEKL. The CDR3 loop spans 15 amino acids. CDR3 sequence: CASSQEGLAAGELFF. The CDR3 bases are TGCGCCAGCAGCCAAGAGGGACTAGCAGCCGGGGAGCTGTTTTTT.

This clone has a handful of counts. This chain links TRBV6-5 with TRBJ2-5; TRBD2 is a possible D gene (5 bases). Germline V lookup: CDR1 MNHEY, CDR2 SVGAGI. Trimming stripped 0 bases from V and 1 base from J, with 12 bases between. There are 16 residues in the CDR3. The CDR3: CASSYSKQRPQETQYF. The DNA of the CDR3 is TGTGCCAGCAGTTACTCGAAGCAGCGGCCCCAAGAGACCCAGTACTTC.

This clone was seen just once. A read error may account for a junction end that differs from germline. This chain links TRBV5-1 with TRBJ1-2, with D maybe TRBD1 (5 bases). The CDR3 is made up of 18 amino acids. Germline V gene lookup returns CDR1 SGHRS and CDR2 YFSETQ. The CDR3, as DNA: TGCGCCAGCAGCTTGGAGGTGGGAGGGGTGGTATCTCGACTCCCTACAAACTTC. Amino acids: CASSLEVGGVVSRLPTNF.

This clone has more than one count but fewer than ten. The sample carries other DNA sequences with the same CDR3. The CDR3 bases are TGTGCCAGTAGTATAGTAGGAACAGACGAGCAGTACTTC. Protein: CASSIVGTDEQYF. The chain recombines TRBV19 with TRBJ2-7; no clear D gene. The CDR3 contains 13 residues. Germline lookup yields CDR1 LNHDA and CDR2 SQIVND (reference sequence). The germline V and J ends were trimmed by 1 base and 5 bases, with 9 bases remaining between them.

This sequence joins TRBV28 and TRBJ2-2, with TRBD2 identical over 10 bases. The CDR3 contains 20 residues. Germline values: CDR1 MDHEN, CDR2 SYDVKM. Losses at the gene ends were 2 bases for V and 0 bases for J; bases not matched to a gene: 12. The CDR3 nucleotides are TGTGCCAGCAGTTTAGTCAACTCTAGCGGGGGACCTCCGAACACCGGGGAGCTGTTTTTT. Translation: CASSLVNSSGGPPNTGELFF.

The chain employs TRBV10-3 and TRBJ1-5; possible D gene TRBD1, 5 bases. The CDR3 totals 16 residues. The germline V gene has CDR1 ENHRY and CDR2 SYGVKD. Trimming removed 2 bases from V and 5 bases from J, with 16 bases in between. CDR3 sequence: CAISEHVDSGDQPQHF. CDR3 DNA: TGTGCCATCAGTGAGCATGTTGACAGCGGGGATCAGCCCCAGCATTTT.

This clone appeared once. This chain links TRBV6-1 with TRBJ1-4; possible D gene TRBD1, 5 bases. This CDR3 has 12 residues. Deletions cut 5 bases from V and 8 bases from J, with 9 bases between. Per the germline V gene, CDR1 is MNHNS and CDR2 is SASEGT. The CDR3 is CASSTRGEKLFF. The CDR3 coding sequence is TGTGCCAGCAGTACCCGGGGGGAAAAACTGTTTTTT.

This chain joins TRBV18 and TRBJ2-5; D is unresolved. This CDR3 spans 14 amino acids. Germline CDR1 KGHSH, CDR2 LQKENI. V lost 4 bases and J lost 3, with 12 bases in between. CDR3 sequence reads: CASSLSSTEETQYF. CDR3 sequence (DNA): TGTGCCAGCTCACTGAGCTCCACAGAAGAGACCCAGTACTTC.

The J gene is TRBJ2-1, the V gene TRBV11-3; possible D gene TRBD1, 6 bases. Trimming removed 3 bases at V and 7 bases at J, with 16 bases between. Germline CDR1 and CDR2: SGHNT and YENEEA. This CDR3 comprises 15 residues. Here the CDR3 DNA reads TGTGCCAGCAGCTTGAGCCTGACAGGTCGGAATGAGCAGTTCTTC. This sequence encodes CASSLSLTGRNEQFF.

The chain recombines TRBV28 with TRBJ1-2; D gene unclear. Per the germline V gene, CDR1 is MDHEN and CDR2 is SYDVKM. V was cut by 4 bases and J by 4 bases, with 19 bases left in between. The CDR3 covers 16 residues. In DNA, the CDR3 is TGTGCCAGCAGTTCCCAGATGGTATTGTTCGCCTATGGCTACACCTTC. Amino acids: CASSSQMVLFAYGYTF.

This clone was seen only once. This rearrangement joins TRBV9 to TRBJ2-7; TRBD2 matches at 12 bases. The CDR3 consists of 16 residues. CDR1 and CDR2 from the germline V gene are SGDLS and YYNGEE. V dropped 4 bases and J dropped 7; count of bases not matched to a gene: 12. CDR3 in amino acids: CASSPEGLAGYREQYF. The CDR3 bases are TGTGCCAGCAGCCCCGAAGGACTAGCGGGGTACCGGGAGCAGTACTTC.

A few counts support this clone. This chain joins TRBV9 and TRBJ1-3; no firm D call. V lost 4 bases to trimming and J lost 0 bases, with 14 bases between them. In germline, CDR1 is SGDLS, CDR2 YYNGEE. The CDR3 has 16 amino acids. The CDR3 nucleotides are TGTGCCAGCAGCCCCGTTGAGGGATTCTCTGGAAACACCATATATTTT. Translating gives CASSPVEGFSGNTIYF. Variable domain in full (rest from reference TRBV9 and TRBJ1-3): DSGVTQTPKHLITATGQRVTLRCSPRSGDLSVYWYQQSLDQGLQFLIQYYNGEERAKGNILERFSAQQFPDLHSELNLSSLELGDSALYFCASSPVEGFSGNTIYFGEGSWLTVV.

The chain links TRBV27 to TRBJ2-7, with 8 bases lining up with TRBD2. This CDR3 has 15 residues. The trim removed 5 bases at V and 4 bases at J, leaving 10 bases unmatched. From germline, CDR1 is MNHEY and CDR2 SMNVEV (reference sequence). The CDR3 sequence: CASSPGGGRRYEQYF. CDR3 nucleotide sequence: TGTGCCAGCAGTCCCGGGGGGGGGCGAAGGTACGAGCAGTACTTC.

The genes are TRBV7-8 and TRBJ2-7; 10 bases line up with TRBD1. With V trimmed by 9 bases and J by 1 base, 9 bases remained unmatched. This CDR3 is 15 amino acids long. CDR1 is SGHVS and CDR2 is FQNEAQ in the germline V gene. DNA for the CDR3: TGTGCCAGTCACACCGGGACAGGGGTGTCCTACGAGCAGTACTTC. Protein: CASHTGTGVSYEQYF.

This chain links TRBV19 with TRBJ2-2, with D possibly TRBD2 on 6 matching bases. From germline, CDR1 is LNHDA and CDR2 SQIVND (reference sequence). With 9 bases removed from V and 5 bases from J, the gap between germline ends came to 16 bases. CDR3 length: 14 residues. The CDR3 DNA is TGTGCCAGCGGGGAGACTAGTATGACCGGGGAGCTGTTTTTT. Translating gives CASGETSMTGELFF.

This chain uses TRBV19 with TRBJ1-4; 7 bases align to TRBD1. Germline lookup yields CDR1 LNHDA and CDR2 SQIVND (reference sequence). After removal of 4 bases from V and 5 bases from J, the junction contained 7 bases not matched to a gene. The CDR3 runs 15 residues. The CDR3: CASSRTGQLNEKLFF. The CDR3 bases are TGTGCCAGTAGTAGAACGGGACAGTTGAATGAAAAACTGTTTTTT.

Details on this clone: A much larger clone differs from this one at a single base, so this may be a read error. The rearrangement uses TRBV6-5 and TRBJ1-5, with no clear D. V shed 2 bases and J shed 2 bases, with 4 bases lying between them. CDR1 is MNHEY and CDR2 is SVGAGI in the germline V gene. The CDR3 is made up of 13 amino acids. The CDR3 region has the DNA TGTGCCAGCAGTTACGGGCGCAATCAGCCCCAGCATTTT. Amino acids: CASSYGRNQPQHF.

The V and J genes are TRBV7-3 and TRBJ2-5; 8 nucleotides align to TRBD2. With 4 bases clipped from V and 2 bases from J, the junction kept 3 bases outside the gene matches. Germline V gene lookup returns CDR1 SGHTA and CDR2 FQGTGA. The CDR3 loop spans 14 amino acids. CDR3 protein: CASSSGGIQETQYF. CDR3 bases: TGTGCCAGCAGCTCGGGGGGGATTCAAGAGACCCAGTACTTC.

For the CDR3, the DNA is TGCGCCAGCAGTCAAAGTACGGACAGGGGCCGCGAGCAGTACTTC. Its translation: CASSQSTDRGREQYF. The gene calls are TRBV4-3 and TRBJ2-7, with TRBD1 matching 9 bases. The CDR3 consists of 15 residues. V shed 6 bases, J shed 6 bases, and the junction held 12 bases outside the gene matches. Germline V CDR1 and CDR2: LGHNA, YSLEER.

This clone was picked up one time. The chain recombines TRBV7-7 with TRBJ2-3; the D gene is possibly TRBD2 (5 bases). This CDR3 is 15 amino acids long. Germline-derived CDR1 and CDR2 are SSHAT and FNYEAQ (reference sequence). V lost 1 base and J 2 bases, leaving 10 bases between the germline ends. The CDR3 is CASSLEPGYTDTQYF. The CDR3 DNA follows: TGTGCCAGCAGCTTAGAACCGGGATACACAGATACGCAGTATTTT.

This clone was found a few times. The CDR3 loop is CASSSSGYEQYF. CDR3 bases: TGTGCCAGCAGCTCCTCAGGGTACGAGCAGTACTTC. The chain recombines TRBV11-3 with TRBJ2-7, with D perhaps matching TRBD1 (5 bases). Trimming cost V 4 bases and J 4 bases, with 8 bases left between them. Germline-derived CDR1 and CDR2 are SGHNT and YENEEA. This CDR3 region has 12 residues.

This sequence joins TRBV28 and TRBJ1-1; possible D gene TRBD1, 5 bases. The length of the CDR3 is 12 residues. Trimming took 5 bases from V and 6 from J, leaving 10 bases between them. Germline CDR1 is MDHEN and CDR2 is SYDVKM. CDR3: CASSQGVPEAFF. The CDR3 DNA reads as TGTGCCAGCAGTCAAGGGGTCCCTGAAGCTTTCTTT.

The CDR3 nucleotides read TGTGCCAGCAGTCATCCACGGGGGGGAGAGACCCAGTACTTC. Amino acids: CASSHPRGGETQYF. The chain has TRBV28 and TRBJ2-5; 8 bases map to TRBD2. Germline V CDR1 and CDR2: MDHEN, SYDVKM. This CDR3 contains 14 residues. V was pared by 5 bases and J by 4 bases, with 6 bases of the junction left unmatched. The full variable domain, in which reference TRBV28 and TRBJ2-5 provide the parts outside the CDR3, is DVKVTQSSRYLVKRTGEKVFLECVQDMDHENMFWYRQDPGLGLRLIYFSYDVKMKEKGDIPEGYSVSREKKERFSLILESASTNQTSMYLCASSHPRGGETQYFGPGTRLLVL.